This T cell receptor (beta chain) was recorded in a study of blood T cells in healthy people across ages. Healthy individuals of Caucasian origin from Russia, aged about 6 to 100, served as donors. Per-sample yields of isolated PBMCs were at least 6.5 million. In its sample, this clonotype was seen a few times. Primed by a sample-barcoded 5' primer and a J-beta primer mix, a second PCR proceeded for roughly 7 to 11 cycles. Every cDNA molecule carried a tag from a template-switch adaptor bearing 12 random nucleotides. MiXCR, run by TCRdb on the 5' RACE reads, gives a single entry per CDR3 protein. Among over 1,500,000 distinct CDR3 sequences listed, about two fifths were seen once. V lost 7 bases to trimming and J lost 4 bases, with 13 bases between them. The CDR3 totals 13 residues. CDR1 is LNHNV and CDR2 is YYDKDF in the germline V gene (reference sequence).

The material sequenced was blood. This sequence was found in a human donor in good health. The chain has TRBV15 and TRBJ1-1; D may be TRBD1 (6 bases). The DNA of the CDR3 is TGTGCCACCAATGGGGACATCGGCACTGAAGCTTTCTTT. This sequence encodes CATNGDIGTEAFF.